The entry below gives a single T cell receptor beta chain sequence along with its context. Method: immunoSEQ multiplex PCR; TCRdb's copy keeps in-frame clones and lacks some. Of 100,000 to 150,000 clones in the sample, roughly nine tenths were seen once. These data originate in a study of Tregs in tolerant kidney transplant recipients. The V segment lost 7 bases and the J segment 2 bases; nucleotides outside the gene matches: 8. The CDR3 is 13 amino acids. Germline-derived CDR1 and CDR2 are SQVTM and ANQGSEA. The sequence was collected from a human donor in good health. The chain combines TRBV29-1 with TRBJ2-7; TRBD1 matches at 7 bases. Sequencing input: CD4+ T cells from blood. The CDR3 protein is CSALTGDTYEQYF. The CDR3 DNA is TGCAGCGCACTAACAGGGGATACCTACGAGCAGTACTTC.